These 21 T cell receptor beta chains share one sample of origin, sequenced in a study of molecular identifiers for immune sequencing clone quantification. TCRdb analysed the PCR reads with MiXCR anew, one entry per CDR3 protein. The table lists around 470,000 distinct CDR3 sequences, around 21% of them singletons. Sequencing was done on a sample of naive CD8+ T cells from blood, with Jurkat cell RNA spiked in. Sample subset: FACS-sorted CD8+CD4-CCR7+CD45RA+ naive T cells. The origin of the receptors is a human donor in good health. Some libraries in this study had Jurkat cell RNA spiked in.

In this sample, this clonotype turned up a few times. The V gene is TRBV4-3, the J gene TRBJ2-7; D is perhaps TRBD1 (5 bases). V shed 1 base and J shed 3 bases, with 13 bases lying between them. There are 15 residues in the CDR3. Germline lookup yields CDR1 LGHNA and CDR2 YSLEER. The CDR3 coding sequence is TGCGCCAGCAGCCAAGCCCAGGGCTCGTACTACGAGCAGTACTTC. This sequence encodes CASSQAQGSYYEQYF.

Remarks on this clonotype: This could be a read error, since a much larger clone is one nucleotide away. CDR3 bases: TGCGCCAGCAGCCAAAATCCTGCAGCTAACACTGAAGCTTTCTTT. As protein: CASSQNPAANTEAFF. The chain carries TRBV4-3 and TRBJ1-1; D unclear. From germline, CDR1 is LGHNA and CDR2 YSLEER. The germline V and J ends were trimmed by 2 bases and 2 bases, with 12 bases remaining between them. The CDR3 is 15 residues long.

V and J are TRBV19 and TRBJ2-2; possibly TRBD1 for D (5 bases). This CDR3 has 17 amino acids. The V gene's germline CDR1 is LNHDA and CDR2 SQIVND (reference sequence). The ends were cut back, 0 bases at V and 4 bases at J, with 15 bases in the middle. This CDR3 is CASSIDLGRVSTGELFF. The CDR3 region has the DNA TGTGCCAGTAGTATAGATCTAGGCAGGGTGAGCACCGGGGAGCTGTTTTTT.

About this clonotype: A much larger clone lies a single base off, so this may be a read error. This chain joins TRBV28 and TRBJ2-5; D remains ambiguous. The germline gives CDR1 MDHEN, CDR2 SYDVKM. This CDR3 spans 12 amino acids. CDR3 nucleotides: TGTGCCATCAGTTTCAGTCTAGAGACCCAGTACTTC. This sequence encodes CAISFSLETQYF.

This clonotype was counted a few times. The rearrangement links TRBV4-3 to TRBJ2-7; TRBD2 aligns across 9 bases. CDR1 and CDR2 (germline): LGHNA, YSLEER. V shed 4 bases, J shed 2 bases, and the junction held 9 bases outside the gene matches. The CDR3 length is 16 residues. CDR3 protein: CASSPGVASGTYEQYF. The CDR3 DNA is TGCGCCAGCAGCCCTGGCGTAGCTAGCGGGACCTACGAGCAGTACTTC.

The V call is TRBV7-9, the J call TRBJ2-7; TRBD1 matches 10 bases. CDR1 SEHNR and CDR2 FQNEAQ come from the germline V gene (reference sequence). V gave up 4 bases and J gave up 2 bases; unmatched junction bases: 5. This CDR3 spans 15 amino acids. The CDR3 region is CASSWGQGTTYEQYF. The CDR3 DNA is TGTGCCAGCAGCTGGGGACAGGGGACAACCTACGAGCAGTACTTC. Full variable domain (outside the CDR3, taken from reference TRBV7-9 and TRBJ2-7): DTGVSQNPRHKITKRGQNVTFRCDPISEHNRLYWYRQTLGQGPEFLTYFQNEAQLEKSRLLSDRFSAERPKGSFSTLEIQRTEQGDSAMYLCASSWGQGTTYEQYFGPGTRLTVT.

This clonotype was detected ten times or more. The CDR3 loop reads CASSLEGQKNIQYF. The CDR3 DNA is TGTGCCAGCAGCTTAGAGGGACAGAAAAACATTCAGTACTTC. The chain is built from TRBV11-2 and TRBJ2-4, with 7 bases fitting TRBD1. With V trimmed by 0 bases and J by 4 bases, 0 bases remained unmatched. Germline V gene sequence: CDR1 SGHAT, CDR2 FQNNGV. There are 14 residues in the CDR3.

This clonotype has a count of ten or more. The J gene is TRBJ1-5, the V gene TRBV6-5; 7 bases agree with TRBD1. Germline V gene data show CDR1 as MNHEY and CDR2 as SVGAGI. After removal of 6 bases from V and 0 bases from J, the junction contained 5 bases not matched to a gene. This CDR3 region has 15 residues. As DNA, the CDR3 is TGTGCCAGCAGGGACACAGGGGATAGCAATCAGCCCCAGCATTTT. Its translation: CASRDTGDSNQPQHF.

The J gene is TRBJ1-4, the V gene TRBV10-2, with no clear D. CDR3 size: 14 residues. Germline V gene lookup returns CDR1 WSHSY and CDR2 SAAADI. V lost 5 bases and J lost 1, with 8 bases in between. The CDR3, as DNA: TGCGCCAGCAGTTATACGGGAACTAATGAAAAACTGTTTTTT. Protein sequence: CASSYTGTNEKLFF.

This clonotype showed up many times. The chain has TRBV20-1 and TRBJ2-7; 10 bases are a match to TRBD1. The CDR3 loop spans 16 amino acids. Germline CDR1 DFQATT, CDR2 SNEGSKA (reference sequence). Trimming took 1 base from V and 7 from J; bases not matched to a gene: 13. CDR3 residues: CSARVPRGTGAPEQYF. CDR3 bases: TGCAGTGCTAGAGTCCCTCGGGGGACAGGGGCCCCGGAGCAGTACTTC.

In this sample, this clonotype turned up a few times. As DNA, the CDR3 is TGTGCCAGCAGTGCATCTGCCGGGGAGCTGTTTTTT. Protein product: CASSASAGELFF. This sequence joins TRBV11-1 and TRBJ2-2; D remains ambiguous. Per germline, CDR1 SGHAT and CDR2 FQDESV (reference sequence). CDR3 length: 12 amino acids. The V gene lost 6 bases and the J gene lost 6 bases, with 8 bases spanning the gap.

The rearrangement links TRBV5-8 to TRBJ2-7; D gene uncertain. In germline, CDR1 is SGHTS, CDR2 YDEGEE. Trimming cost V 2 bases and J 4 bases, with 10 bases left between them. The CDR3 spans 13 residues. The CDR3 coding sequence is TGTGCCAGCAGCTTCTCCTCTTTGTACGAGCAGTACTTC. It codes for CASSFSSLYEQYF.

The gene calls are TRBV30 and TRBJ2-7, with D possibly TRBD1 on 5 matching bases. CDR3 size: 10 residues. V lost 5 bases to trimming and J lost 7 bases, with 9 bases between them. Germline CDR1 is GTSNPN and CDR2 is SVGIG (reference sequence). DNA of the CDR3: TGTGCCTGGGGACATAGTGAGCAGTACTTC. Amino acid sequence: CAWGHSEQYF.

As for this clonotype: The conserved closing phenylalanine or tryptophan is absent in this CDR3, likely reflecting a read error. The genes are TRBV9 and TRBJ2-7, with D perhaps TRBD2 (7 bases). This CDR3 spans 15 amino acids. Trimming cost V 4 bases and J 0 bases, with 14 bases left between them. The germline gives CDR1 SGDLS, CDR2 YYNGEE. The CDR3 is CASSPGGLPSYEQYY. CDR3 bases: TGTGCCAGCAGCCCGGGGGGCCTACCCTCCTACGAGCAGTACTAC.

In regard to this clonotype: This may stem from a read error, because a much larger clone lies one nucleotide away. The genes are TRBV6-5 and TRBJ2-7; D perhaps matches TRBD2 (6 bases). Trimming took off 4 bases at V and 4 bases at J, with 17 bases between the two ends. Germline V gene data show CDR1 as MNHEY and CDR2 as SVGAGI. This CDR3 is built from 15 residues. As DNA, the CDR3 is TGTGCCAGCAGTTGCCGCCCGGGAGAGGAATACGAGCAGTACTTC. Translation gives CASSCRPGEEYEQYF.

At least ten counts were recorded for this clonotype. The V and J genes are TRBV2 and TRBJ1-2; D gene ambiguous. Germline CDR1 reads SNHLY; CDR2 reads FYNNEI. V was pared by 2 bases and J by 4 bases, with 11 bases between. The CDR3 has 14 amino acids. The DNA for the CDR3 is TGTGCCAGCAGTGAATACGAGACGGCCTATGGCTACACCTTC. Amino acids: CASSEYETAYGYTF.

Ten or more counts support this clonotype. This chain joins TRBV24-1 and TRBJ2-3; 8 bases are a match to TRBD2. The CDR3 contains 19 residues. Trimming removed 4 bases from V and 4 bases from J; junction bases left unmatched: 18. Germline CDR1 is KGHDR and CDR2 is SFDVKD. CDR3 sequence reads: CATSETRTSFTGGPDTQYF. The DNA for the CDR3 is TGTGCCACCAGTGAGACCAGGACTAGCTTCACAGGCGGGCCAGATACGCAGTATTTT.

CDR3 bases: TGTGCCAGCAGCCCGACCGACAGGGGATCCGGGGAGCTGTTTTTT. Protein: CASSPTDRGSGELFF. This chain links TRBV7-9 with TRBJ2-2; the match to TRBD1 covers 8 bases. Trimming cost V 5 bases and J 6 bases; bases outside gene matches: 8. Germline-derived CDR1 and CDR2 are SEHNR and FQNEAQ (reference sequence). CDR3 length: 15 residues.

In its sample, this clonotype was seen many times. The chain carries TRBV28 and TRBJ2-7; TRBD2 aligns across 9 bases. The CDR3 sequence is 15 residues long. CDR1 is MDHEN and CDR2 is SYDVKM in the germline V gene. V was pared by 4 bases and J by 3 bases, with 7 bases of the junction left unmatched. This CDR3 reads CASSSPRTSDYEQYF. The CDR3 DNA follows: TGTGCCAGCAGTTCCCCCCGGACTAGCGACTACGAGCAGTACTTC.

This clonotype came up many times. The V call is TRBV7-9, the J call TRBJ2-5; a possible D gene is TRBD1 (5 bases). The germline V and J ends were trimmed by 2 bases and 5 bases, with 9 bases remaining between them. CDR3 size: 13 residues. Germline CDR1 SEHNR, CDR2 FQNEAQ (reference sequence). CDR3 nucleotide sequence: TGTGCCAGCAGCTTAATAGGGGTCGAGACCCAGTACTTC. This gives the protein CASSLIGVETQYF. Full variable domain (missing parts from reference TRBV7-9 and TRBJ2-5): DTGVSQNPRHKITKRGQNVTFRCDPISEHNRLYWYRQTLGQGPEFLTYFQNEAQLEKSRLLSDRFSAERPKGSFSTLEIQRTEQGDSAMYLCASSLIGVETQYFGPGTRLLVL.

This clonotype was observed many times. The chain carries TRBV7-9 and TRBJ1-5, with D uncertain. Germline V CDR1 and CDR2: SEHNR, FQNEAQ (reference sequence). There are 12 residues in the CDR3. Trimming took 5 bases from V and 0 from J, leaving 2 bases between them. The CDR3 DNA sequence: TGTGCCAGCAGCCCTAGCAATCAGCCCCAGCATTTT. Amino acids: CASSPSNQPQHF.